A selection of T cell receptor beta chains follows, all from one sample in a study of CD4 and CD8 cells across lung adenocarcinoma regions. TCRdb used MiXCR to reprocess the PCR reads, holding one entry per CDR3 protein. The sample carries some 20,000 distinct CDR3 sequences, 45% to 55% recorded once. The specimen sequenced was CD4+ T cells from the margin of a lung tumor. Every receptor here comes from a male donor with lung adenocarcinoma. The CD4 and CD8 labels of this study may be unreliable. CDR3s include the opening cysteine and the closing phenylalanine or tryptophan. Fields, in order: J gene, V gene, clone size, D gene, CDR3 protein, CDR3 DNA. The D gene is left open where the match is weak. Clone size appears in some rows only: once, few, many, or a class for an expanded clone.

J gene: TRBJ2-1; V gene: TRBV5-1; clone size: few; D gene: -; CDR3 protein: CASSLTGPSTYNEQFF; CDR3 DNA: TGCGCCAGCAGCTTAACGGGCCCTTCTACCTACAATGAGCAGTTCTTC
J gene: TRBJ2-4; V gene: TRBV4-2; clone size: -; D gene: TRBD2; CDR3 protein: CASSEAGLRATDTQYF; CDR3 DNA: TGTGCCAGCAGCGAAGCGGGGCTGAGAGCCACAGATACTCAGTATTTC
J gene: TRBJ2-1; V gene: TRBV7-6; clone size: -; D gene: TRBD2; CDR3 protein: CASSAGGNEQFF; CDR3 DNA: TGTGCCAGCAGCGCGGGAGGCAATGAGCAGTTCTTC
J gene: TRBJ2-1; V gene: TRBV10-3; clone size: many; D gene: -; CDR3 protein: CATSVGNEQFF; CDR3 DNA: TGTGCCACCTCCGTGGGGAATGAGCAGTTCTTC
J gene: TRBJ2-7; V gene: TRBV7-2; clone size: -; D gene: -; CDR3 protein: CASSLAPGLEQYF; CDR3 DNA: TGTGCCAGCAGCTTAGCGCCAGGGCTCGAGCAGTACTTC
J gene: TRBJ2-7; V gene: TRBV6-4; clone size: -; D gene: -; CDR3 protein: CASRERRRAYYEQYF; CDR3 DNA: TGTGCCAGCAGGGAGCGGAGGAGGGCCTATTACGAGCAGTACTTC
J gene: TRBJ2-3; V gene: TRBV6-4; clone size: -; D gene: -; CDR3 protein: CASSEGIGGTNTQYF; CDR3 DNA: TGTGCCAGCAGTGAGGGGATCGGGGGCACAAATACGCAGTACTTT
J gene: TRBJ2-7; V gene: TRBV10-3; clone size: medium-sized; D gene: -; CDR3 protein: CAISEGQRDEQYF; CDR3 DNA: TGTGCCATCAGTGAGGGACAGCGGGACGAGCAGTACTTC
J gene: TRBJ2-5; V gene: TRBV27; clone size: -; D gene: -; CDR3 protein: CASFRGGGETQDF; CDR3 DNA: TGTGCCAGCTTCCGGGGAGGCGGAGAGACCCAGGATTTC
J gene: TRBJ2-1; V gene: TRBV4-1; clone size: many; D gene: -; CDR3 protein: CASSQDWGRRGNEQFF; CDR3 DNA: TGCGCCAGCAGCCAAGATTGGGGTAGGAGGGGCAATGAGCAGTTCTTC
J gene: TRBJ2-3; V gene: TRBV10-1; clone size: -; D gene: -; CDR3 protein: CATSRRGAKDTQYF; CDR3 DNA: TGCGCCACCTCGAGGAGGGGGGCCAAAGATACGCAGTATTTC
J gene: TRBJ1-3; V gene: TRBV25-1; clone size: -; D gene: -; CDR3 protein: CASSDGGAVGNTIYF; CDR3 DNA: TGTGCCAGCAGTGACGGGGGGGCAGTTGGAAACACCATATATTTT
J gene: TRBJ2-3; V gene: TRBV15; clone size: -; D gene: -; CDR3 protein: CATSWGLRDQNMQYF; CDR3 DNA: TGTGCCACCAGCTGGGGGCTAAGAGATCAAAATATGCAGTACTTT
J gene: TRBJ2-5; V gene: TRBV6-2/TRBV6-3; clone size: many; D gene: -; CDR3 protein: CASSYSGSSRAETQYF; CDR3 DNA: TGTGCCAGCAGTTACTCCGGGAGCTCAAGGGCCGAGACCCAGTACTTC
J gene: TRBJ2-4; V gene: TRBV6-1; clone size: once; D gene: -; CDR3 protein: CASRWGRGTVSTDMQYF; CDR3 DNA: TGTGCCAGCAGGTGGGGTCGCGGGACTGTGAGCACAGATATGCAGTACTTC
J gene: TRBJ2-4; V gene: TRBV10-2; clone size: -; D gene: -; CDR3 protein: CGVTGLGGKNIQYF; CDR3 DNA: TGCGGCGTCACGGGGCTGGGAGGCAAAAACATTCAGTACTTC
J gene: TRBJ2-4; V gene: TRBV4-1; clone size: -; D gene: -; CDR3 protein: CATSRQAKDIQYF; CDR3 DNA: TGCGCCACGAGCCGTCAGGCCAAAGATATTCAGTACTTC
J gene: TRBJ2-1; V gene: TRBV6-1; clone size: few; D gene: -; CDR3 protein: CASSDPPLGLRYNEQFF; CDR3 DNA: TGTGCCAGCAGTGATCCGCCCCTGGGACTCAGGTACAATGAGCAGTTCTTC
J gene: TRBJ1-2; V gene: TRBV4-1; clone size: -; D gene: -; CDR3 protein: CASSQESAGFNYGYTF; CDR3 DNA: TGCGCCAGCAGCCAAGAGTCGGCAGGTTTTAACTATGGCTACACCTTC
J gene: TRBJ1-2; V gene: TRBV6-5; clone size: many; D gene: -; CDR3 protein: CASSYGNEGGYGYTF; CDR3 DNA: TGTGCCAGCAGCTATGGCAATGAAGGTGGCTATGGCTACACCTTC
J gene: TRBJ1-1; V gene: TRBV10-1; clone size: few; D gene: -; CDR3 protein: CASSGRAAEAFF; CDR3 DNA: TGCGCCAGCAGCGGGCGGGCGGCTGAAGCTTTCTTT
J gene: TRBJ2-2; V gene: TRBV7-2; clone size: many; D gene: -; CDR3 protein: CASSQWAIDNTGELFF; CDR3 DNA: TGTGCCAGCAGCCAATGGGCCATAGACAACACCGGGGAGCTGTTTTTT
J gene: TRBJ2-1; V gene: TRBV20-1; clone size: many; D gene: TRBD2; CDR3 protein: CSASTSGRKTYNEQFF; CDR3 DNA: TGCAGTGCTTCGACTAGCGGGAGGAAAACATACAATGAGCAGTTCTTC
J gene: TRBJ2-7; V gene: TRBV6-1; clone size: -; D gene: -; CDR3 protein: CASSTGHREQYF; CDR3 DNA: TGTGCCAGCAGCACAGGGCACCGCGAGCAGTACTTC
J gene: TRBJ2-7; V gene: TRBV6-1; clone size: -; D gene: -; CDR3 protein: CGGSQGGSGQDTQYF; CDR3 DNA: TGTGGCGGGAGCCAAGGGGGATCTGGCCAAGATACGCAGTACTTC
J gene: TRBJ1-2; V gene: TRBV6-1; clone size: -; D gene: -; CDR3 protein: CASTRLGTSGRHYGYTF; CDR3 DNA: TGTGCCAGCACCAGGCTAGGGACATCGGGCCGCCACTATGGCTACACCTTC
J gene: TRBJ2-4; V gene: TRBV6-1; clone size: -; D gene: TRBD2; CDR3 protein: CARGLAAKDTQYF; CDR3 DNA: TGTGCCAGGGGGCTAGCGGCCAAAGATACGCAGTACTTC
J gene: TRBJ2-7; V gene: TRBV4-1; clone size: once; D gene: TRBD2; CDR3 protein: CASSQEAGGHYEQYF; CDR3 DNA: TGCGCCAGCAGCCAAGAAGCGGGAGGGCACTACGAGCAGTACTTC
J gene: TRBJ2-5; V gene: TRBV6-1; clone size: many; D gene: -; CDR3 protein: CASRNNPGTAQETQYF; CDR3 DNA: TGTGCCAGCAGGAATAACCCCGGGACTGCACAAGAGACCCAGTACTTC
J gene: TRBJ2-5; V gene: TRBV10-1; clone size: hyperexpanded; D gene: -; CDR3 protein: CASSESAGSEQYF; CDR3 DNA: TGCGCCAGCAGTGAGTCGGCGGGCTCAGAGCAGTACTTC
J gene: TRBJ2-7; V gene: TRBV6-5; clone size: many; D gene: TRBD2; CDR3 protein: CASSFRLAGVYEQYF; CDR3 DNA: TGTGCCAGCAGTTTCAGACTAGCGGGGGTCTACGAGCAGTACTTC
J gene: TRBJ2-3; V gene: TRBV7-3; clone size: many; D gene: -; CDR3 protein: CASSETGQRTDTQYF; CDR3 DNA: TGTGCCAGCAGCGAGACCGGACAGAGAACAGATACGCAGTATTTT
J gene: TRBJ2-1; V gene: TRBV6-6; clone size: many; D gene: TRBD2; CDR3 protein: CASRYGAGGNNEQFF; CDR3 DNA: TGTGCCAGCAGATACGGCGCGGGAGGGAACAATGAGCAGTTCTTC
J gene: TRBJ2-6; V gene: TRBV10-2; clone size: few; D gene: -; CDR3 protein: CATTYPGANEQTF; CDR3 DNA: TGCGCCACCACTTATCCTGGCGCCAACGAGCAGACTTTC
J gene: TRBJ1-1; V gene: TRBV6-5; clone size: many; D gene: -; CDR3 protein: CASSYVGTPGTEAFF; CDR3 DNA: TGTGCCAGCAGTTACGTGGGGACTCCGGGGACTGAAGCTTTCTTT
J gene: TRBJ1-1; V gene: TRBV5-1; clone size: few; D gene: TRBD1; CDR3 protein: CASSPTMDRGRTEAFF; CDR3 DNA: TGCGCCAGCAGCCCTACTATGGACAGGGGGCGAACTGAAGCTTTCTTT
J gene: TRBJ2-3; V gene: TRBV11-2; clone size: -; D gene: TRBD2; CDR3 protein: CASNAGVAWDTQYF; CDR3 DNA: TGTGCCAGCAACGCGGGAGTAGCGTGGGATACGCAGTATTTT
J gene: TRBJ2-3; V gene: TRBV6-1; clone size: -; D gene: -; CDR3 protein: CASSTTDSTDTQYF; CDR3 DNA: TGTGCCAGCAGTACCACAGATTCGACAGATACGCAGTATTTT
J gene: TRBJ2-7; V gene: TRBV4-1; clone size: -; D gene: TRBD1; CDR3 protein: CASSQGQGQYEQYF; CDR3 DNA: TGCGCCAGCAGCCAAGGACAGGGACAGTATGAGCAGTACTTC
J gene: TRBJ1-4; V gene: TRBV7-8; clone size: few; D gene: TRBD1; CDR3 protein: CASSPGQGYEKLFF; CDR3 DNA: TGTGCCAGCAGCCCGGGACAGGGTTATGAAAAACTGTTTTTT
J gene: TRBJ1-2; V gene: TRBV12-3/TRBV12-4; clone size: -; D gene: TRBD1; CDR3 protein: CASTLQGSGYTF; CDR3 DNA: TGTGCCAGCACTCTACAGGGGTCGGGCTACACCTTC
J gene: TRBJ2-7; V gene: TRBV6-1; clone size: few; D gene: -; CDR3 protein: CASSGRAGVDEQYF; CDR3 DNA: TGTGCCAGCAGTGGTAGGGCAGGGGTGGACGAGCAGTACTTC
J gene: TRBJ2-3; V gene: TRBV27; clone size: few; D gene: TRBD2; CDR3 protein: CASSLGTSGRADTQYF; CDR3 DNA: TGTGCCAGCAGTTTAGGAACTAGCGGGAGAGCAGATACGCAGTATTTT
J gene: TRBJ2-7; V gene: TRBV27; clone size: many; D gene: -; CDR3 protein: CASSSTGAAYEQYF; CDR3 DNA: TGTGCCAGCAGTTCCACGGGGGCTGCCTACGAGCAGTACTTC
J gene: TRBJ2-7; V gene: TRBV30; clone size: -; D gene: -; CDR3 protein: CAWCGGYEQYF; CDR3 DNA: TGTGCCTGGTGTGGCGGTTACGAGCAGTACTTC
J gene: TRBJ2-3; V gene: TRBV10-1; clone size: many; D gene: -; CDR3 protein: CASSESSALTQYF; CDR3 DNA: TGCGCCAGCAGTGAGTCCTCGGCGCTCACGCAGTATTTT
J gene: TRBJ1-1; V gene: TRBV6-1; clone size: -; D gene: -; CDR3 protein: CASSGPTANTEAFF; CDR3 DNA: TGTGCCAGCAGTGGACCCACGGCGAACACTGAAGCTTTCTTT
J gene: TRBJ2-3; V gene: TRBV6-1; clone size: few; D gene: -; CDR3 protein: CASRGGTGKQIRSIF; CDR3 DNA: -
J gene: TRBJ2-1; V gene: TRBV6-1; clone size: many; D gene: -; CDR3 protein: CASSTQDSSYNEQFF; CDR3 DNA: TGTGCCAGCAGTACCCAGGACAGCTCCTACAATGAGCAGTTCTTC
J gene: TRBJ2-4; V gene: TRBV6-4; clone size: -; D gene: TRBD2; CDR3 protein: CASSVLAGEKDTQYF; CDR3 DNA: TGTGCCAGCAGTGTTCTAGCGGGAGAGAAAGATACGCAGTACTTC
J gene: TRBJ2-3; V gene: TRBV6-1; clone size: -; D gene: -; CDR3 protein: CASTLSVGTDTQYF; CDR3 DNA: TGTGCCAGCACCCTCTCAGTTGGCACAGATACGCAGTATTTT